This TCR beta chain was retrieved from a study of blood T cell repertoires in COVID-19. Clinical history reported by participants formed the basis on which cohorts were assigned. The study counted Cohort 3 donors as recovered given two negative PCRs, clearance, or symptom resolution. In the original processing: Researchers report that nucleated cell counts were estimated from reference gene primer amplification. Repertoires were generated with immunoSEQ multiplex PCR, while TCRdb's copy carries only in-frame clones and drops some. The V and J calls and clone size were taken over from that table, and D and trimming were inferred from the DNA. Of around 220,000 clones in the sample, around 83% were seen once. Germline values: CDR1 LGHDT, CDR2 YNNKEL (reference sequence). V was pared by 4 bases and J by 3 bases, with 34 bases between. This CDR3 is built from 21 residues.

The clonotype originates from a woman aged 40 to 50 who had recovered from COVID-19. The sample comprised PBMCs or T cells enriched from blood (not recorded which). This chain joins TRBV3-1 (or the pseudogene TRBV3-2) and TRBJ2-7; tentative D call: TRBD2 (7 bases). The CDR3 DNA reads as TGTGCCAGCAGCCGGGAGACAGGCCTCATGAGGGCTAGCGGAGCCATCTACGAGCAGTACTTC. This sequence encodes CASSRETGLMRASGAIYEQYF.